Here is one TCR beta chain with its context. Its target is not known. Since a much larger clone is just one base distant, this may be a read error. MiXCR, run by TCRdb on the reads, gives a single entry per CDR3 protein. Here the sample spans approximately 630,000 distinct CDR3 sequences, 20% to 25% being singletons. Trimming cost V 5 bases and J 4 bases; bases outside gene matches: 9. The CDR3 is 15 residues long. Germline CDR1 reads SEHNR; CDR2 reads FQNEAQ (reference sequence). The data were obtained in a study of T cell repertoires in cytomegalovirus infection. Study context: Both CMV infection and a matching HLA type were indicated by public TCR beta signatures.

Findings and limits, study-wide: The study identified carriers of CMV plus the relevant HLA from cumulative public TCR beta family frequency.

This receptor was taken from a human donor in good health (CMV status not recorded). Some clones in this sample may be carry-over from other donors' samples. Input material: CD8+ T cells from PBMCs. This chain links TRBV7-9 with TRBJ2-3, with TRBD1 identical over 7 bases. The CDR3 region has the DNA TGTGCCAGCAGCAGACGGACAGGAGGCTCAGATACGCAGTATTTT. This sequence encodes CASSRRTGGSDTQYF.